The 30 T cell receptor beta chains given below trace back to one sample, sequenced in a study of T cells in tumors after PD-1 blockade. Sequenced by immunoSEQ multiplex PCR; TCRdb stores in-frame clones only, minus some. Altogether some 60,000 clones are present, around 80% being singletons, with the ten largest covering around 15%. Here the sequenced sample was PBMCs, taken before anti-PD-1 treatment. The receptors were sampled from a human donor with basal cell carcinoma.

This sequence joins TRBV13 and TRBJ2-1, with 7 bases fitting TRBD1. V lost 6 bases and J lost 4; bases outside the gene matches: 12. This CDR3 contains 16 residues. Germline CDR1 and CDR2: PRHDT and FYEKMQ (reference sequence). The chain's CDR3 is CASRPYRGTQYNEQFF. CDR3 nucleotide sequence: TGTGCCAGCAGGCCCTACAGGGGAACGCAATACAATGAGCAGTTCTTC.

This clone showed up just once. The V and J genes are TRBV19 and TRBJ1-3; no clear D. The CDR3 has 16 amino acids. In germline, CDR1 is LNHDA, CDR2 SQIVND (reference sequence). V was shortened by 0 bases and J by 0 bases, with 9 bases between the two germline ends. The CDR3 is CASSIDRGFSGNTIYF. CDR3 DNA: TGTGCCAGTAGTATAGATCGGGGATTCTCTGGAAACACCATATATTTT.

As to this clone: This sample also contains other DNA sequences that code for the same CDR3. This chain connects TRBV6-5 to TRBJ1-5, with D perhaps TRBD1 (6 bases). Germline CDR1 reads MNHEY; CDR2 reads SVGAGI. Trimming left V 7 bases short and J 1 base short, with 14 bases between. This CDR3 comprises 15 residues. This CDR3 reads CASILQGRSNQPQHF. Written as DNA, the CDR3 is TGTGCCAGCATTCTCCAGGGGCGGAGCAATCAGCCCCAGCATTTT.

The V and J genes are TRBV5-1 and TRBJ1-4, with 8 bases fitting TRBD1. Looked up from germline, CDR1 is SGHRS and CDR2 is YFSETQ. The CDR3 runs 17 residues. J lost 0 bases, V lost 5 bases, and 9 bases had no gene match. CDR3 nucleotides: TGCGCCAGCAGTTATTACTCAGGGGGCGCAACTAATGAAAAACTGTTTTTT. Protein product: CASSYYSGGATNEKLFF.

This chain links TRBV3-1 (or the pseudogene TRBV3-2) with TRBJ1-3; D call uncertain. This CDR3 region has 16 residues. Germline V gene sequence: CDR1 LGHDT, CDR2 YNNKEL (reference sequence). The germline V and J ends were trimmed by 1 base and 0 bases, with 10 bases remaining between them. The CDR3 DNA reads TGTGCCAGCAGCCAAGCAGGCGCCGACTCTGGAAACACCATATATTTT. Amino acid sequence: CASSQAGADSGNTIYF.

The gene calls are TRBV7-3 and TRBJ2-2; 8 nucleotides align to TRBD1. The CDR3 has 16 amino acids. V gave up 3 bases and J gave up 1 base; unmatched junction bases: 4. Germline V gives CDR1 SGHTA, CDR2 FQGTGA. The CDR3, as DNA: TGTGCCAGCAGCTTCCGGACAGGGATGAACACCGGGGAGCTGTTTTTT. It translates to CASSFRTGMNTGELFF. Using reference TRBV7-3 and TRBJ2-2 for the parts outside the CDR3, the full variable domain is GAGVSQTPSNKVTEKGKYVELRCDPISGHTALYWYRQSLGQGPEFLIYFQGTGAADDSGLPNDRFFAVRPEGSVSTLKIQRTERGDSAVYLCASSFRTGMNTGELFFGEGSRLTVL.

V gene TRBV27 combines with J gene TRBJ1-1, with D perhaps matching TRBD1 (6 bases). There are 14 residues in the CDR3. Germline V CDR1 and CDR2: MNHEY, SMNVEV (reference sequence). Trimming stripped 4 bases from V and 1 base from J, with 10 bases between. The CDR3 region is CASSWTARNTEAFF. The CDR3 DNA reads as TGTGCCAGCAGTTGGACAGCTCGGAACACTGAAGCTTTCTTT.

The genes are TRBV7-8 and TRBJ1-3; D unresolved. Trimming removed 2 bases from V and 1 base from J, with 9 bases in between. The CDR3 is 15 residues long. The V gene's germline CDR1 is SGHVS and CDR2 FQNEAQ. The DNA of the CDR3 is TGTGCCAGCAGCTTAACATTGACGTCTGGAAACACCATATATTTT. Its translation is CASSLTLTSGNTIYF.

In its sample, this clone was seen once. J is TRBJ2-3 and V is TRBV12-3 or TRBV12-4; a weak D match, TRBD1 (8 bases). This CDR3 is built from 13 residues. Trimming took 4 bases from V and 15 from J, leaving 20 bases between them. CDR3 amino acids: CASSSQGGTGGYF. The DNA of the CDR3 is TGTGCCAGCAGTTCACAGGGGGGGACAGGAGGATATTTT.

The chain recombines TRBV5-6 with TRBJ2-3; D remains ambiguous. Germline-derived CDR1 and CDR2 are SGHDT and YYEEEE. The CDR3 is 14 amino acids. V was trimmed by 0 bases and J by 2 bases, leaving 7 bases between them. DNA for the CDR3: TGTGCCAGCAGCTTGGGACCAGACACAGATACGCAGTATTTT. Protein sequence: CASSLGPDTDTQYF.

The gene calls are TRBV12-2 and TRBJ2-1. TRBV12-2 is described as a pseudogene. There are 13 residues in the CDR3. The CDR3 loop reads CASRFMGRGEQFF. CDR3 nucleotides: TGTGCAAGTCGCTTCATGGGCCGAGGTGAGCAGTTCTTC.

The V gene is TRBV7-2, the J gene TRBJ2-5; the D is unclear. The CDR3 is 14 residues long. V was pared by 2 bases and J by 5 bases, with 12 bases between. Germline CDR1 SGHTA, CDR2 FQGNSA. The chain's CDR3 is CASSLNRYGETQYF. In nucleotides, the CDR3 is TGTGCCAGCAGCTTAAACCGGTACGGGGAGACCCAGTACTTC.

Note on this clone: Additional DNA sequences in this sample encode the identical CDR3. V gene TRBV4-1 combines with J gene TRBJ2-2, with D maybe TRBD1 (7 bases). V was shortened by 7 bases and J by 5 bases, with 14 bases between the two germline ends. CDR1 and CDR2 (germline): MGHRA, YSYEKL. CDR3 length: 14 amino acids. CDR3 bases: TGCGCCAGCAATCGGCAGGGGGGAACCGGGGAGCTGTTTTTT. Protein product: CASNRQGGTGELFF.

This clone was detected once. The gene calls are TRBV2 and TRBJ1-4; D gene ambiguous. The germline gives CDR1 SNHLY, CDR2 FYNNEI. CDR3 length equals 15 residues. V was trimmed by 5 bases and J by 0 bases, leaving 10 bases between them. In DNA form, the CDR3 reads TGTGCCAGCAGTAGGCAGTCGTCAACTAATGAAAAACTGTTTTTT. Translation gives CASSRQSSTNEKLFF.

This rearrangement joins TRBV7-8 to TRBJ1-1; a possible D gene is TRBD1 (6 bases). V was shortened by 3 bases and J by 1 base, with 9 bases between the two germline ends. Per the germline V gene, CDR1 is SGHVS and CDR2 is FQNEAQ. The CDR3 length is 14 residues. CDR3 amino acids: CASSFKDRNTEAFF. Here the CDR3 DNA reads TGTGCCAGCAGCTTTAAGGACAGGAACACTGAAGCTTTCTTT.

This clone has just a few counts. CDR3 nucleotide sequence: TGTGCCAGCAGTTTATCCCGAAGGGGGACCAGGCGTAGCTCCTATAATTCACCCCTCCACTTT. Translating it yields CASSLSRRGTRRSSYNSPLHF. V gene TRBV27 combines with J gene TRBJ1-6; perhaps TRBD1 as D (6 bases). V lost 0 bases and J lost 0, with 21 bases in between. The CDR3 spans 21 residues. The germline gives CDR1 MNHEY, CDR2 SMNVEV (reference sequence).

The CDR3 region is CASSPRGRDSANYGYTF. CDR3 sequence (DNA): TGTGCCAGCAGTCCCCGGGGAAGGGATTCCGCTAACTATGGCTACACCTTC. The chain recombines TRBV27 with TRBJ1-2; D is uncertain. CDR1 and CDR2 (germline): MNHEY, SMNVEV (reference sequence). The CDR3 is 17 amino acids. V was pared by 5 bases and J by 0 bases, with 19 bases between.

The V gene is TRBV4-1, the J gene TRBJ1-6; D remains unclear. The CDR3 contains 16 residues. CDR1 MGHRA and CDR2 YSYEKL come from the germline V gene. V lost 3 bases and J 4 bases, leaving 13 bases between the germline ends. CDR3 sequence (DNA): TGCGCCAGCAGCCACGTTCAGGACCTTTATAATTCACCCCTCCACTTT. It encodes CASSHVQDLYNSPLHF.

V is TRBV30 and J is TRBJ1-3, with 10 bases fitting TRBD1. The CDR3 totals 19 residues. Germline-derived CDR1 and CDR2 are GTSNPN and SVGIG (reference sequence). J gave up 0 bases and V 3 bases, and 14 bases lay outside the gene matches. Written as DNA, the CDR3 is TGTGCCTGGAGCACCGGGACAGGGGCTAGAGGGGTCTCTGGAAACACCATATATTTT. This sequence encodes CAWSTGTGARGVSGNTIYF.

This clone was recorded a few times. The genes are TRBV18 and TRBJ1-2, with D unresolved. The length of the CDR3 is 11 residues. The V and J ends lost 6 bases and 6 bases respectively, with 8 bases between them. Germline V lookup: CDR1 KGHSH, CDR2 LQKENI. The CDR3 loop is CASSAQDGYTF. In DNA, the CDR3 is TGTGCCAGCTCCGCCCAGGATGGCTACACCTTC.

J is TRBJ2-3 and V is TRBV5-6; D is unresolved. This CDR3 is 12 amino acids long. The ends were cut back, 2 bases at V and 9 bases at J, with 10 bases in the middle. Per the germline V gene, CDR1 is SGHDT and CDR2 is YYEEEE. CDR3 loop: CASSLNPDTQYF. The DNA of the CDR3 is TGTGCCAGCAGCTTAAACCCCGACACGCAGTATTTT.

The chain couples TRBV18 to TRBJ2-3, with D perhaps matching TRBD2 (6 bases). Germline lookup yields CDR1 KGHSH and CDR2 LQKENI. V shed 4 bases and J shed 6 bases, with 14 bases lying between them. The CDR3 has 14 amino acids. In DNA, the CDR3 is TGTGCCAGCTCACGGTTAGGGGAGGCGGATACGCAGTATTTT. It yields the protein CASSRLGEADTQYF.

There are many counts of this clone. This chain connects TRBV7-9 to TRBJ1-1; TRBD1 is a possible D gene (6 bases). This CDR3 contains 15 residues. Trimming took off 6 bases at V and 0 bases at J, with 14 bases between the two ends. Germline CDR1 and CDR2: SEHNR and FQNEAQ (reference sequence). CDR3 nucleotides: TGTGCCAGCAGGGGAAAGGACAGACTGAACACTGAAGCTTTCTTT. Its protein product is CASRGKDRLNTEAFF.

This sequence joins TRBV5-8 and TRBJ2-7; D unresolved. Germline V lookup: CDR1 SGHTS, CDR2 YDEGEE. The length of the CDR3 is 15 residues. Trimming took off 0 bases at V and 5 bases at J, with 15 bases between the two ends. CDR3 residues: CASSLGPGRSDEQYF. DNA for the CDR3: TGTGCCAGCAGCTTGGGGCCCGGCAGGTCGGACGAGCAGTACTTC.

The CDR3 DNA follows: TGCGCCAGCAGCTGGTCAGGACAGGGGGCGCGGGGCACTGAAGCTTTCTTT. Protein: CASSWSGQGARGTEAFF. This chain uses TRBV4-1 with TRBJ1-1; the match to TRBD1 covers 11 bases. The CDR3 has 17 residues. Germline V gene sequence: CDR1 MGHRA, CDR2 YSYEKL. J lost 4 bases, V lost 5 bases, and 12 bases had no gene match.

CDR3 bases: TGTGCCAGCAGTGAACAACTAGCGACCGGGGAGCTGTTTTTT. As protein: CASSEQLATGELFF. The genes are TRBV6-1 and TRBJ2-2; 7 bases fit TRBD2. The CDR3 consists of 14 residues. J lost 5 bases, V lost 2 bases, and 2 bases had no gene match. The V gene's germline CDR1 is MNHNS and CDR2 SASEGT.

The rearrangement uses TRBV5-4 and TRBJ2-7; D possibly uses TRBD1 or TRBD2 (5 bases each). CDR3 length: 14 amino acids. CDR1 and CDR2 from the germline V gene are SGHNT and YYREEE (reference sequence). V was cut by 1 base and J by 5 bases, with 13 bases left in between. The CDR3 loop is CASSLQGRRNEQYF. The CDR3 nucleotides read TGTGCCAGCAGCTTGCAGGGTAGGAGGAACGAGCAGTACTTC.

The table lists this clone with many counts. This chain uses TRBV5-4 with TRBJ2-2; 7 nucleotides align to TRBD2. The V gene's germline CDR1 is SGHNT and CDR2 YYREEE (reference sequence). The CDR3 runs 16 residues. After removal of 4 bases from V and 0 bases from J, the junction contained 6 bases not matched to a gene. The CDR3 coding sequence is TGTGCCAGCAGCCCTCCCGGGACTACGAACACCGGGGAGCTGTTTTTT. Encoded protein: CASSPPGTTNTGELFF.

This chain uses TRBV6-6 with TRBJ2-7, with D possibly called TRBD1 or TRBD2 (5 bases each). The CDR3 has 12 amino acids. The V end was cut by 2 bases, the J end by 5 bases, with 7 bases between. Germline lookup yields CDR1 MNHNY and CDR2 SVGAGI (reference sequence). CDR3 region: CASSYRGDEQYF. DNA for the CDR3: TGTGCCAGCAGTTACCGAGGGGACGAGCAGTACTTC.

V usage is TRBV9 and J usage is TRBJ2-7; D may be TRBD2 (5 bases). Germline-derived CDR1 and CDR2 are SGDLS and YYNGEE. The CDR3 sequence is 14 residues long. The V gene lost 0 bases and the J gene lost 3 bases, with 10 bases spanning the gap. CDR3 nucleotides: TGTGCCAGCAGCGTAGGCCCGGGGAACTACGAGCAGTACTTC. Amino acid sequence: CASSVGPGNYEQYF.